The rows below give T cell receptor beta chains drawn from one sample of a study of blood T cell repertoires in COVID-19. Generated by immunoSEQ multiplex PCR, the TCRdb table keeps only in-frame clones and is missing some. The profile shows 50,000 to 60,000 clones, roughly 90% of them singletons. Sample: peripheral blood. The source of these receptors is a woman aged 80 or over with acute or convalescent COVID-19. The CDR3 runs from the conserved cysteine through the conserved F or W. Each record gives: J gene, V gene, clone size, D gene, CDR3 protein, CDR3 DNA. D genes are given only for firm matches. Some rows have no size entry. The others give once, few or many, or a class for an expanded clone.

TRBJ1-1 | TRBV5-1 | . | TRBD1 | CASSSRDSNSNTEAFF | TGCGCCAGCAGCTCCCGGGACAGTAACTCGAACACTGAAGCTTTCTTT
TRBJ2-7 | TRBV6-1 | . | . | CASSEGQGGYEQYF | TGTGCCAGCAGTGAGGGGCAGGGGGGCTACGAGCAGTACTTC
TRBJ1-2 | TRBV18 | . | . | CASSPQDTNYGYTF | TGTGCCAGCTCACCACAGGACACCAACTATGGCTACACCTTC
TRBJ2-1 | TRBV4-1 | few | TRBD2 | CASSQVGLAGAIYNEQFF | TGCGCCAGCAGCCAAGTAGGACTAGCGGGCGCCATTTACAATGAGCAGTTCTTC
TRBJ2-2 | TRBV7-6 | . | TRBD1 | CASSIGQGANTGELFF | TGTGCCAGCAGCATAGGACAGGGGGCGAACACCGGGGAGCTGTTTTTT
TRBJ2-1 | TRBV7-9 | once | . | CASSLTRDEQFF | TGTGCCAGCAGCTTAACTAGGGATGAGCAGTTCTTC
TRBJ2-3 | TRBV4-3 | . | TRBD2 | CASSQAFGGAGLSTDTQYF | TGCGCCAGCAGCCAAGCCTTCGGGGGAGCGGGGTTAAGCACAGATACGCAGTATTTT
TRBJ2-7 | TRBV20-1 | once | TRBD2 | CSASSGRSPYEQYF | TGCAGTGCTAGTAGCGGGAGATCTCCATACGAGCAGTACTTC
TRBJ2-3 | TRBV19 | . | . | CASSIGNSFTDTQYF | TGTGCCAGTAGTATCGGGAACAGCTTCACAGATACGCAGTATTTT
TRBJ2-5 | TRBV24-1 | . | . | CATSDLSQGLETQYF | TGTGCCACCAGTGATCTCTCTCAGGGACTGGAGACCCAGTACTTC
TRBJ1-1 | TRBV6-2/TRBV6-3 | few | . | CASSIGTYTEAFF | TGTGCCAGCAGCATTGGGACATACACTGAAGCTTTCTTT
TRBJ2-1 | TRBV5-6 | few | TRBD2 | CASSLTSGRLFF | TGTGCCAGCAGCTTGACTAGCGGGAGACTGTTCTTC
TRBJ1-2 | TRBV4-3 | . | . | CASSQEGGRGGYTF | TGCGCCAGCAGCCAAGAGGGGGGAAGGGGCGGCTACACCTTC
TRBJ2-7 | TRBV19 | . | TRBD2 | CASSISASGRAYEQYF | TGTGCCAGTAGTATTTCGGCTAGCGGGAGGGCCTACGAGCAGTACTTC
TRBJ2-1 | TRBV6-6 | . | . | CASTQPSLYNEQFF | TGTGCCAGCACACAACCCTCCCTCTACAATGAGCAGTTCTTC
TRBJ1-5 | TRBV14 | . | . | CASSQEGTGSKQPQHF | TGTGCCAGCAGCCAAGAGGGAACAGGTAGTAAGCAGCCCCAGCATTTT
TRBJ2-7 | TRBV29-1 | once | . | CSVTLDRGSSYEQYF | TGCAGCGTTACCCTTGATCGGGGGAGCTCCTACGAGCAGTACTTC
TRBJ1-2 | TRBV27 | . | . | CASRRGPGNYGYTF | TGTGCCAGCAGGCGGGGGCCGGGGAACTATGGCTACACCTTC
TRBJ2-1 | TRBV7-2 | . | TRBD2 | CASSLDGGANNEQFF | TGTGCCAGCAGCTTAGACGGGGGGGCTAACAATGAGCAGTTCTTC
TRBJ2-1 | TRBV5-1 | . | TRBD2 | CASSSLAVTYNEQFF | TGCGCCAGCAGCTCACTAGCGGTCACCTACAATGAGCAGTTCTTC
TRBJ1-1 | TRBV19 | once | . | CASSRPVWWGRDTEAFF | TGTGCCAGTAGTAGGCCCGTCTGGTGGGGGAGGGACACTGAAGCTTTCTTT
TRBJ2-7 | TRBV4-1 | . | TRBD2 | CASSQDKSSGNYEQYF | TGCGCCAGCAGCCAAGATAAGTCTAGCGGGAACTACGAGCAGTACTTC
TRBJ1-6 | TRBV7-3 | . | . | CASSSSGGRGSPLHF | TGTGCCAGCAGCTCGTCAGGAGGTAGAGGATCACCCCTCCACTTT
TRBJ2-1 | TRBV9 | . | TRBD2 | CASSVSPIAGGHNEQFF | TGTGCCAGCAGCGTATCTCCCATAGCGGGAGGCCACAATGAGCAGTTCTTC
TRBJ1-1 | TRBV12-3/TRBV12-4 | . | . | CASSLPRNTEAFF | TGTGCCAGCAGTTTACCCAGGAACACTGAAGCTTTCTTT
TRBJ2-5 | TRBV7-3 | . | TRBD2 | CASSPLAGGRETQYF | TGTGCCAGCAGCCCCCTAGCGGGAGGGCGGGAGACCCAGTACTTC
TRBJ2-7 | TRBV19 | . | . | CASQPGHNSYEQYF | TGTGCCAGTCAACCGGGACACAACTCCTACGAGCAGTACTTC
TRBJ2-5 | TRBV4-3 | . | . | CASSQEGQGRETQYF | TGCGCCAGCAGCCAAGAAGGGCAGGGTCGAGAGACCCAGTACTTC
TRBJ2-3 | TRBV6-5 | once | . | CASSQQRPTTDTQYF | TGTGCCAGCAGTCAACAGCGGCCTACCACAGATACGCAGTATTTT
TRBJ1-5 | TRBV7-2 | . | . | CASGQEYSNQPQHF | TGTGCCAGCGGCCAGGAATATAGCAATCAGCCCCAGCATTTT
TRBJ2-7 | TRBV6-5 | . | TRBD2 | CASSFERGSYEQYF | TGTGCCAGCAGTTTTGAGCGGGGCTCCTACGAGCAGTACTTC
TRBJ1-2 | TRBV4-1 | . | . | CASSQSLSGNYGYTF | TGCGCCAGCAGCCAGTCACTTAGCGGGAACTATGGCTACACCTTC
TRBJ1-4 | TRBV2 | . | . | CASSEISQKKLFF | TGTGCCAGCAGTGAAATTTCACAGAAGAAACTGTTTTTT
TRBJ1-1 | TRBV6-1 | . | . | CASSEGPQVLRAFF | TGTGCCAGCAGTGAGGGCCCACAGGTCTTAAGAGCTTTCTTT
TRBJ2-3 | TRBV6-2/TRBV6-3 | . | TRBD2 | CASSGLAGGDTQYF | TGTGCCAGCAGTGGCCTAGCGGGAGGCGATACGCAGTATTTT
TRBJ2-1 | TRBV2 | once | TRBD2 | CASKGESGRANEQFF | TGTGCCAGCAAAGGGGAGAGCGGGAGGGCCAATGAGCAGTTCTTC
TRBJ2-7 | TRBV2 | once | . | CASTLTGGSYEQYF | TGTGCCAGCACCCTTACGGGTGGGTCCTACGAGCAGTACTTC
TRBJ1-2 | TRBV7-9 | . | TRBD1 | CASSRGHQGYGYTF | TGTGCCAGCAGCAGGGGGCATCAGGGCTATGGCTACACCTTC
TRBJ2-2 | TRBV9 | once | TRBD2 | CASSFSGSSSGELFF | TGTGCCAGCAGCTTTAGCGGGAGTAGTTCCGGGGAGCTGTTTTTT
TRBJ2-3 | TRBV7-2 | . | TRBD1 | CASSFRQGTSTDTQYF | TGTGCCAGCAGCTTTAGACAGGGGACTAGCACAGATACGCAGTATTTT
TRBJ1-2 | TRBV11-2 | . | . | CASSLDLILVDGYTF | TGTGCCAGCAGCTTAGATCTCATACTTGTAGATGGCTACACCTTC
TRBJ1-1 | TRBV6-2/TRBV6-3 | once | TRBD1 | CATSCFDDRGGGAFF | TGTGCCACCAGTTGCTTTGACGACAGGGGCGGGGGAGCTTTCTTT
TRBJ2-1 | TRBV6-5 | . | . | CAIESLVVNEQFF | TGTGCCATTGAAAGTCTAGTAGTAAATGAGCAGTTCTTC
TRBJ2-2 | TRBV3-1/TRBV3-2 | . | . | CASSQVSGRNTGELFF | TGTGCCAGCAGCCAAGTAAGCGGGCGTAACACCGGGGAGCTGTTTTTT
TRBJ1-1 | TRBV6-2/TRBV6-3 | . | . | CASSSTYRQGGEAFF | TGTGCCAGCAGTTCCACGTATCGGCAGGGAGGGGAAGCTTTCTTT
TRBJ2-1 | TRBV9 | . | . | CATSRGAGTYNEQFF | TGTGCCACCTCTCGGGGGGCGGGGACCTACAATGAGCAGTTCTTC
TRBJ2-1 | TRBV4-2 | once | TRBD2 | CASSLSGMSYNEQFF | TGTGCCAGCAGCTTGAGCGGGATGAGTTACAATGAGCAGTTCTTC
TRBJ2-7 | TRBV19 | . | TRBD2 | CASSISGSNHEQYF | TGTGCCAGTAGTATCAGCGGGAGTAACCACGAGCAGTACTTC
TRBJ1-5 | TRBV28 | . | . | CASSFLGAQPQHF | TGTGCCAGCAGTTTTCTGGGGGCACAGCCCCAGCATTTT
TRBJ1-2 | TRBV19 | . | TRBD1 | CASSMLTGGTANYGYTF | TGTGCCAGTAGTATGCTAACAGGGGGCACTGCAAACTATGGCTACACCTTC
TRBJ1-3 | TRBV19 | . | TRBD1 | CASSTGDRVAGNTIYF | TGTGCCAGTAGTACGGGTGACAGGGTTGCCGGAAACACCATATATTTT
TRBJ1-1 | TRBV29-1 | . | . | CSVAAGLNTEAFF | TGCAGCGTTGCGGCAGGGCTGAACACTGAAGCTTTCTTT
TRBJ1-2 | TRBV5-1 | . | TRBD1 | CASSPDRANYGYTF | TGCGCCAGCAGCCCGGACAGGGCAAACTATGGCTACACCTTC
TRBJ2-6 | TRBV5-4 | . | . | CASSSQGANVLTF | TGTGCCAGCAGTTCGCAGGGGGCCAACGTCCTGACTTTC
TRBJ2-7 | TRBV6-5 | . | TRBD2 | CASRIGGGHEQYF | TGTGCCAGCAGGATTGGGGGAGGGCACGAGCAGTACTTC